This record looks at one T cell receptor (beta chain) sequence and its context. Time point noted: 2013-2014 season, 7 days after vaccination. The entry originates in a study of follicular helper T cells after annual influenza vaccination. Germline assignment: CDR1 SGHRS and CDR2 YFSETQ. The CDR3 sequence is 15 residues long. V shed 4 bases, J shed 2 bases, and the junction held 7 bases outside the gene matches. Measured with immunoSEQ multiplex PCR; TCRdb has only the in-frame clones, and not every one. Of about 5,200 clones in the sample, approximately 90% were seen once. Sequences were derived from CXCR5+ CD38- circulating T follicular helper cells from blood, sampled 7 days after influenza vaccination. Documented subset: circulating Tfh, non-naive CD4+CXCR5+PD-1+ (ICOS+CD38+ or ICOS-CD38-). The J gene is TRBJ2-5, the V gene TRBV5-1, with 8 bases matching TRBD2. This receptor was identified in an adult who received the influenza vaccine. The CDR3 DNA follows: TGCGCCAGCAGCCAGGGCCGGGGGGGACAAGAGACCCAGTACTTC. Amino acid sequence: CASSQGRGGQETQYF.